Below, one T cell receptor (beta chain) is given with its context. The antigen it recognizes is unknown. Base-call qualities are not available, and no considerably larger clone is one nucleotide away. Based on the germline V gene, the CDR1 and CDR2 sequences are MDHEN and SYDVKM. There are 15 amino acids in the CDR3, from cysteine to phenylalanine inclusive. Only the CDR3 part of the read is kept: 45 bases, read in frame from the first base. Germline trimming amounts to 6 bases on V and 1 base on J, with 6 as the count of junction bases outside the gene matches. The data are from a study of shared clonotypes between healthy human individuals (dated by TCRdb to about 2020). At the level of the whole study: Three men and a couple of women, aged 18 to 49 years, made up the cohort. Per donor, leukapheresis produced somewhere between about 0.9 and 9 billion PBMCs. To estimate repertoire size and how much clonotype sharing occurs between individuals, the study deeply sequenced the blood TCR repertoires of five healthy adults. For each donor, CD4 naive and CD4 memory were each given three plates, CD8 naive was given two plates, and CD8 memory was given one plate. To increase sequencing depth and limit assay-specific biases, TCR repertoire library preparation and sequencing were carried out by different laboratories using diverse techniques. On the study overall, not on this receptor specifically: Clonotypes shared by all four sorted-subset donors showed higher generation probabilities than non-shared clonotypes. Sampling was restricted to blood, and TCR repertoires in tissue are likely to differ from TCR repertoires in blood. Because the study included only a small number of donors, the genetic and exposure-history diversity represented was limited. Estimated clonotype richness was generally larger for naive than for memory subsets. Sharing across four donors was observed for approximately 5% of naive CD4, about 3.2% of naive CD8, 2% to 2.5% of memory CD4, and roughly 0.4% of memory CD8 clonotypes. Pairwise subsampling led to the expectation that sequencing depth would affect the degree of clonotype sharing among donors. Even with the large sequencing depth, rarefaction of the sorted-subset datasets indicated that sequencing was incomplete.

Using the deep immunoSEQ assay, TCR CDR3 regions were amplified from genomic DNA by multiplex PCR. For each cell subset, the extracted genomic DNA was distributed evenly across all wells of several immunoSEQ 96-well plates, and each plate served as one replicate. For sorted subsets, approximately 210 ng genomic DNA, equal to tens of thousands of T cell genomes, was loaded into each replicate PCR. Purified libraries were measured with a Qubit 3.0 fluorometer, size-checked on a Bioanalyzer 2100, and measured again with the KAPA Library Quantification kit. Each immunoSEQ 96-well plate was sequenced on its own single-read 150-cycle Illumina NextSeq 550 flow cell. As for the authors' bioinformatics: The immunoSEQ output contained only junctional sequences without quality scores, so filtering could not match that applied to full-length reads. Sequences were annotated with PyIR, a Python wrapper for IgBLAST v1.9, and V/J genes and CDR3 were assigned using IMGT germline references. Reads were filtered out if the reads had weak V/J assignments (E-value above 1e-6), no CDR3, stop codons, out-of-frame junctions, or ambiguous translated residues. A V3J clonotype was defined by an identical inferred V gene, J gene, and CDR3 amino acid sequence. Percentage overlap between repertoires was computed as shared unique clonotypes divided by the size of the smaller repertoire. Richness of each repertoire was evaluated using RTK rarefaction, the Chao1 estimator, and Recon v2.1 estimates of unobserved clonotypes. Generation probabilities were computed with OLGA for all TCRbeta clonotypes obtained by the gDNA method from a few donors. Entries here come from immuneACCESS through TCRdb and include only in-frame sequences with V and J called. Some clones fail to appear in such tables; in the studies checked, an unresolved V gene covers under half of the shortfall, and the cause of the remainder is unknown. Clone size and the V and J calls come from that table; the DNA yielded D and trimming. For this sample the table gives 2 million to 2.5 million clones, of which around 90% were detected only once. In total, the top ten clones hold 0.37% of the sample.

Healthy HIV-negative adults with no recently reported acute infections or vaccinations were included as donors. Every donor was a Caucasian adult residing in Nashville, Tennessee, USA. CD4+ T cells were enriched by magnetic negative selection; naive cells were then positively selected on CD45RA, and the negative fraction formed the memory subset. After blood collection by leukapheresis, PBMCs were isolated using Ficoll-Histopaque density gradient centrifugation and then cryopreserved in the vapor phase of liquid nitrogen. Analytical flow cytometry was used to check the purity and quantity of each magnetically sorted T cell population. Genomic DNA was isolated from each sorted fraction and quantified by UV absorbance on a Nanodrop 2000c.

The chain is made from TRBV28 and TRBJ1-1; the central 9 bases match TRBD1. Sequencing was performed on naive CD4+ T cells from PBMCs. This specimen's cell subset or site label, interpreted: CD45RA+ positively selected. The receptor comes from a man younger than 35 in good health. Some clones in this sample may be carry-over from other donors' samples. The DNA sequence follows: TGTGCCAGCAGGAAACCGGGACAGGGGAACACTGAAGCTTTCTTT. It translates to CASRKPGQGNTEAFF.